This T cell receptor beta chain originates from a study of blood T cells in healthy people across ages. Study-wide findings and caveats: Long-lived donors had more naive CD4+ cells and higher diversity than aged donors. Per million T cells, the diversity of TCR beta decreased roughly linearly as age advanced.

Remarks on this clonotype: Antigen: not known.

Losses at the gene ends were 6 bases for V and 9 bases for J; bases not matched to a gene: 7. Germline CDR1 DFQATT, CDR2 SNEGSKA (reference sequence). The CDR3 loop spans 12 amino acids. For the second PCR, which ran for roughly 6 to 11 cycles, a sample-barcoded 5' primer and a J-beta primer mix were used. Every sample returned 2.5 million or more CDR3-containing paired-end reads. TCRdb used MiXCR to reprocess the 5' RACE reads, holding one entry per CDR3 protein. The sample shows about 940,000 distinct CDR3 sequences, 48% of them seen only once. This receptor was identified in a man aged 25-40 years in good health. The material sequenced was blood. The chain employs TRBV20-1 and TRBJ2-1; 8 nucleotides match TRBD2. CDR3 in DNA: TGCAGTGCGACTAGCGAACCTACTGAGCAGTTCTTC. Translating it yields CSATSEPTEQFF.